The sequence of this TCR beta chain was determined in a study of shared clonotypes between healthy human individuals. Assay used: immunoSEQ multiplex PCR; TCRdb lists only in-frame clones, some missing. This table holds about 2.1 million clones, about 92% found once. Trimming took 6 bases from V and 6 from J, leaving 20 bases between them. The germline V gene has CDR1 MDHEN and CDR2 SYDVKM. This CDR3 has 15 amino acids. Cells designated naive CD8 were CD45RO-negative and were positively selected for CCR7, with terminally differentiated effector memory CD45RA+ cells excluded. Sequencing was performed on naive CD8+ T cells from PBMCs. The chain combines TRBV28 with TRBJ1-1; D might be TRBD1 (6 bases). The clonotype comes from a man aged 18-30 years in good health. Some clones in this sample may be carry-over from other donors' samples. The CDR3 protein is CASRRRGVWAAEAFF. The CDR3, as DNA: TGTGCCAGCAGACGTAGGGGGGTATGGGCCGCTGAAGCTTTCTTT.